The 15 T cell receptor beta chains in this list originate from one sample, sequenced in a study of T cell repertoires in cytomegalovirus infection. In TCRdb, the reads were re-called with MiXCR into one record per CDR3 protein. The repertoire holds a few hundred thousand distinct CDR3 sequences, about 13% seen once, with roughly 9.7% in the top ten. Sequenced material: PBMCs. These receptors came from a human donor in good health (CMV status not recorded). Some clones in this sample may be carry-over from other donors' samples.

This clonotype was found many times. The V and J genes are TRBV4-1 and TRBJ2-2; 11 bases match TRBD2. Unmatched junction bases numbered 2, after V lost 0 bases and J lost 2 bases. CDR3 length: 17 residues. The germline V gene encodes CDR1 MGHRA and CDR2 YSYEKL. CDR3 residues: CASSQDLAGGNTGELFF. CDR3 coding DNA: TGCGCCAGCAGCCAAGATCTAGCGGGGGGAAACACCGGGGAGCTGTTTTTT.

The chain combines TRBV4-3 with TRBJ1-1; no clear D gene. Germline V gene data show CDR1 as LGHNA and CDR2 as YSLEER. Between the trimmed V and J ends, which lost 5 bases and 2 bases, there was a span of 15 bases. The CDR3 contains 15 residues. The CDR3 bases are TGCGCCAGCAGCTACCGAGGGCTAAGTAACACTGAAGCTTTCTTT. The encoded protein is CASSYRGLSNTEAFF.

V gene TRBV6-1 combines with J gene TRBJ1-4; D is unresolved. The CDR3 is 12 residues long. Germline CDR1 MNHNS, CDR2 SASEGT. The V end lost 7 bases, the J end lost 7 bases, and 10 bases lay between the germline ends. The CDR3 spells CASTAGGEKLFF. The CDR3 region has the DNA TGTGCCAGCACCGCGGGAGGTGAAAAACTGTTTTTT.

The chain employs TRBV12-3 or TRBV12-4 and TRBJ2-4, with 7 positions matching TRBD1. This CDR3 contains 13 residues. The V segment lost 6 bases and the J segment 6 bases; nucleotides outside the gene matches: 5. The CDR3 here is CASSTHRGNIQYF. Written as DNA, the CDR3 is TGTGCCAGCAGCACCCACAGGGGAAACATTCAGTACTTC.

The CDR3 bases are TGCGCCAGCAGTGAGGGGCGGGAGGGCCTGGGAGATACGCAGTATTTT. This sequence encodes CASSEGREGLGDTQYF. The chain is built from TRBV10-1 and TRBJ2-3; 9 bases fit TRBD2. V shed 2 bases and J 5 bases; nucleotides not matched to a gene: 8. The CDR3 is 16 amino acids. Germline V gene lookup returns CDR1 WNHNN and CDR2 SYGVQD (reference sequence).

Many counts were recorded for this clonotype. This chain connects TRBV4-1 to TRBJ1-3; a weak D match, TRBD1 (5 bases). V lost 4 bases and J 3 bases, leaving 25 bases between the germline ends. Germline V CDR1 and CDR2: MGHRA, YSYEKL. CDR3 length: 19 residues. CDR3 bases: TGCGCCAGCAGCCTTCGTGTAGGGGAATCCCTTGGCTTTGGAAACACCATATATTTT. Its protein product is CASSLRVGESLGFGNTIYF.

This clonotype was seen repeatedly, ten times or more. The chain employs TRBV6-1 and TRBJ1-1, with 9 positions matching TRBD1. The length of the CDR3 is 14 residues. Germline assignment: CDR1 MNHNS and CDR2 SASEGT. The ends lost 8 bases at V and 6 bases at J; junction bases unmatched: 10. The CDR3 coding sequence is TGTGCCAGCCCACCGGGACAGGGAATCTCTGAAGCTTTCTTT. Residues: CASPPGQGISEAFF.

Written as DNA, the CDR3 is TGCGCCAGCAGCTTGGTAGCGGAAAACACCGGGGAGCTGTTTTTT. This gives the protein CASSLVAENTGELFF. The V gene is TRBV5-1, the J gene TRBJ2-2; D might be TRBD2 (6 bases). With 0 bases removed from V and 2 bases from J, the gap between germline ends came to 8 bases. This CDR3 is 15 amino acids long. CDR1 is SGHRS, CDR2 YFSETQ, per germline.

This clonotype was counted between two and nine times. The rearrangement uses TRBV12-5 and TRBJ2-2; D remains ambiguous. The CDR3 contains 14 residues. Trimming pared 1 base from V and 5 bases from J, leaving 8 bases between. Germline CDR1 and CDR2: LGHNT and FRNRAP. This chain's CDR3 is CASGLASRTGELFF. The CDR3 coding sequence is TGTGCTAGTGGTTTGGCCTCCCGGACCGGGGAGCTGTTTTTT.

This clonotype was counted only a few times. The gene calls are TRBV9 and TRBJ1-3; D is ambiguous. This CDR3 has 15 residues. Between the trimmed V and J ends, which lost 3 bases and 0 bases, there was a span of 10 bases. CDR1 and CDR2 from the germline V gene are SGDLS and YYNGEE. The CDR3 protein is CASSAGHSSGNTIYF. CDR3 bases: TGTGCCAGCAGCGCTGGGCACTCCTCTGGAAACACCATATATTTT.

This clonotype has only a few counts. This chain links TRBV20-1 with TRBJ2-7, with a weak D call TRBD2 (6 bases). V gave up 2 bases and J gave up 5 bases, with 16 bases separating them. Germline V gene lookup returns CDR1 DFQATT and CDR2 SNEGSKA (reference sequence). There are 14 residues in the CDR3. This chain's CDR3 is CSARRMRGSHEQYF. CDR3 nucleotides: TGCAGTGCTAGACGAATGCGGGGATCCCACGAGCAGTACTTC.

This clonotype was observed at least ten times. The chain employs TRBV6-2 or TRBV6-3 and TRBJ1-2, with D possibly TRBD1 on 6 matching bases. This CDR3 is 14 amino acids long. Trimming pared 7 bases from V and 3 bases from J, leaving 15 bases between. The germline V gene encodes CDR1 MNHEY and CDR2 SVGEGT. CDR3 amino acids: CASITRQAYYGYTF. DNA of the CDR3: TGTGCCAGCATTACCCGACAGGCGTACTATGGCTACACCTTC.

The chain's CDR3 is CASTNGGFTDTQYF. For the CDR3, the DNA is TGTGCCAGTACCAATGGAGGGTTCACAGATACGCAGTATTTT. J is TRBJ2-3 and V is TRBV19, with D possibly TRBD2 on 6 matching bases. Between the trimmed V and J ends, which lost 7 bases and 2 bases, there was a span of 13 bases. The CDR3 sequence is 14 residues long. Germline V lookup: CDR1 LNHDA, CDR2 SQIVND (reference sequence).

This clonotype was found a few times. The CDR3 coding sequence is TGCGCCAGCAGGGAGAATCAGGGTATCGGTGAAAAACTGTTTTTT. Translated, it gives CASRENQGIGEKLFF. The chain employs TRBV10-2 and TRBJ1-4, with D possibly matching TRBD1 (5 bases). V was clipped by 6 bases and J by 7 bases, with 18 bases between them. The CDR3 spans 15 residues. CDR1 WSHSY and CDR2 SAAADI come from the germline V gene.

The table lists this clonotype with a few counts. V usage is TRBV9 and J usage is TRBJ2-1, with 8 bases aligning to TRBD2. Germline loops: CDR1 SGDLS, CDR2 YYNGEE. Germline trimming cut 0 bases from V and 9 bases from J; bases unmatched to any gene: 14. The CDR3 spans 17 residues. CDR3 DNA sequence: TGTGCCAGCAGCGTAGCCCCTCCCCGGGAGGGCCGAAGTGAGCAGTTCTTC. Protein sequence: CASSVAPPREGRSEQFF.